The 20 T cell receptor beta chains below were found in one sample sequenced in a study of T-cell reconstitution after alpha-beta-depleted transplantation in children. Molecular barcoding with unique molecular identifiers was used for the TCRbeta library. TCRdb used MiXCR to reprocess the PCR reads, holding one entry per CDR3 protein. This sample has some 840,000 distinct CDR3 sequences, with around 17% found just once. Here the sequenced sample was PBMCs, mostly from graft donor cells, taken 360 days after TCRalphabeta/CD19-depleted stem cell transplant. Receptor source: a male patient under 18 who had a stem cell transplant for acute lymphoblastic leukemia, so the T cells may come from the graft donor.

This clonotype was counted a few times. The chain combines TRBV6-5 with TRBJ2-7; D unclear. Trimming stripped 2 bases from V and 3 bases from J, with 8 bases between. Germline assignment: CDR1 MNHEY and CDR2 SVGAGI. This CDR3 region has 13 residues. In nucleotides, the CDR3 is TGTGCCAGCAGTTACGGGTATTACTACGAGCAGTACTTC. It encodes CASSYGYYYEQYF.

In the case of this clonotype: A clone one base away is much larger, so this may be a read error. In nucleotides, the CDR3 is TGCGCCAGCAGCTTGGTGGCAGGGTATACCTACGAGCAGTACTTC. It yields the protein CASSLVAGYTYEQYF. The chain recombines TRBV5-1 with TRBJ2-7, with D possibly being TRBD1 (5 bases). Germline lookup yields CDR1 SGHRS and CDR2 YFSETQ. CDR3 length: 15 residues. V shed 0 bases and J shed 2 bases, with 12 bases lying between them.

The genes are TRBV6-5 and TRBJ2-7; 9 bases align to TRBD1. Per the germline V gene, CDR1 is MNHEY and CDR2 is SVGAGI. This CDR3 region has 14 residues. V was clipped by 2 bases and J by 10 bases; unmatched bases: 9. The CDR3 reads CASSYDRGSPYQYF. As DNA, the CDR3 is TGTGCCAGCAGTTACGACAGGGGGTCTCCCTACCAGTACTTC.

The genes are TRBV7-8 and TRBJ1-1, with 7 bases aligning to TRBD1. Per germline, CDR1 SGHVS and CDR2 FQNEAQ. V lost 5 bases and J lost 3; bases outside the gene matches: 9. This CDR3 region has 15 residues. This CDR3 is CASSAGGLPDTEAFF. The CDR3 DNA reads as TGTGCCAGCAGCGCAGGGGGACTCCCGGACACTGAAGCTTTCTTT.

V and J are TRBV5-4 and TRBJ2-2; D assignment may be TRBD1 or TRBD2 (5 bases each). Germline-derived CDR1 and CDR2 are SGHNT and YYREEE (reference sequence). Trimming removed 7 bases from V and 6 bases from J, with 10 bases in between. This CDR3 comprises 12 residues. The CDR3: CASRTGPGELFF. The CDR3 region has the DNA TGTGCCAGCCGCACGGGGCCCGGGGAGCTGTTTTTT.

The chain employs TRBV7-9 and TRBJ2-3; D is uncertain. Trimming took off 3 bases at V and 0 bases at J, with 7 bases between the two ends. The CDR3 spans 14 residues. CDR1 is SEHNR and CDR2 is FQNEAQ in the germline V gene (reference sequence). CDR3 sequence: CASSFGYSTDTQYF. CDR3 DNA: TGTGCCAGCAGCTTTGGCTATAGCACAGATACGCAGTATTTT.

The J gene is TRBJ2-3, the V gene TRBV7-3; unclear D gene. The V end lost 2 bases, the J end lost 6 bases, and 9 bases lay between the germline ends. This CDR3 region has 13 residues. Germline values: CDR1 SGHTA, CDR2 FQGTGA. Here the CDR3 reads CASSLGFGDTQYF. The CDR3 DNA sequence: TGTGCCAGCAGCTTAGGTTTCGGCGATACGCAGTATTTT.

With respect to this clonotype: This may stem from a read error, because a much larger clone lies one nucleotide away. The genes are TRBV27 and TRBJ2-7, with 11 nucleotides matching TRBD2. The last part of the DNA fits TRBJ2-1 better; the J call may be wrong. This CDR3 contains 14 residues. Germline values: CDR1 MNHEY, CDR2 SMNVEV (reference sequence). DNA for the CDR3: TGTGCCAGCAGTCTGACTAGCGGGACTCACGAGCAGTTCTTC. This gives the protein CASSLTSGTHEQFF.

This clonotype came up a few times. The genes are TRBV7-2 and TRBJ2-1; D is undetermined. The germline V gene encodes CDR1 SGHTA and CDR2 FQGNSA. Trimming left V 6 bases short and J 6 bases short, with 12 bases between. The CDR3 totals 13 residues. The CDR3 region is CASRKKGGNEQFF. CDR3 nucleotides: TGTGCCAGCAGGAAGAAAGGCGGCAATGAGCAGTTCTTC.

The V gene is TRBV3-1, the J gene TRBJ2-7; 8 positions agree with TRBD2. This CDR3 spans 15 amino acids. J was trimmed by 7 bases and V by 4 bases; bases with no gene match: 12. CDR1 and CDR2 (germline): LGHDT, YNNKEL (reference sequence). CDR3: CASSPMAGGRGEQYF. CDR3 in DNA: TGTGCCAGCAGCCCCATGGCGGGAGGTAGGGGAGAGCAGTACTTC.

The table lists this clonotype with a few counts. V usage is TRBV5-1 and J usage is TRBJ2-7, with 7 bases matching TRBD2. Unmatched junction bases numbered 14, after V lost 5 bases and J lost 3 bases. This CDR3 contains 16 residues. Germline V gene data show CDR1 as SGHRS and CDR2 as YFSETQ. The CDR3 bases are TGCGCCAGCAGTCTTGGAGGCCTAGCGGAGTACTACGAGCAGTACTTC. Amino acid sequence: CASSLGGLAEYYEQYF.

In this sample, this clonotype turned up a few times. Here the CDR3 reads CASSYSGGGAYGYTF. DNA of the CDR3: TGTGCCAGCAGTTACTCAGGAGGGGGTGCCTATGGCTACACCTTC. The chain couples TRBV6-2 or TRBV6-3 to TRBJ1-2, with a tentative D call TRBD1 (6 bases). Looked up from germline, CDR1 is MNHEY and CDR2 is SVGEGT. Deletions cut 0 bases from V and 4 bases from J, with 12 bases between. This CDR3 has 15 residues.

A few counts support this clonotype. The V call is TRBV29-1, the J call TRBJ2-2; D call uncertain. This CDR3 comprises 11 residues. V shed 4 bases and J shed 4 bases, with 4 bases lying between them. The germline CDR1 and CDR2 sequences are SQVTM and ANQGSEA. As DNA, the CDR3 is TGCAGCGTTGTGGGCACCGGGGAGCTGTTTTTT. As protein: CSVVGTGELFF.

This sequence joins TRBV20-1 and TRBJ2-2; D unclear. This CDR3 region has 12 residues. The V end lost 6 bases, the J end lost 7 bases, and 12 bases lay between the germline ends. CDR1 is DFQATT, CDR2 SNEGSKA, per germline (reference sequence). The CDR3 nucleotides are TGCAGTGCCGGACCCCTCTGCGGGGAGCTGTTTTTT. This translates into CSAGPLCGELFF.

This clonotype showed up just a few times. CDR3: CSVERQENYEQYF. The CDR3 bases are TGCAGCGTTGAAAGACAGGAGAACTACGAGCAGTACTTC. The gene calls are TRBV29-1 and TRBJ2-7; a weak D match, TRBD1 (6 bases). The length of the CDR3 is 13 residues. The V end lost 2 bases, the J end lost 3 bases, and 11 bases lay between the germline ends. CDR1 is SQVTM and CDR2 is ANQGSEA in the germline V gene.

This sequence joins TRBV21-1 and TRBJ2-5; the table calls TRBD2, which could not be checked here. TRBV21-1 is classified as a pseudogene. This CDR3 contains 15 residues. CDR3 protein: CASSMTSGRQETQYF. DNA of the CDR3: TGTGCCAGCAGCATGACTAGCGGGAGACAAGAGACCCAGTACTTC.

This clonotype was detected many times. The rearrangement joins TRBV6-1 to TRBJ2-7; tentatively, D is TRBD2 (6 bases). This CDR3 is 14 amino acids long. Germline V lookup: CDR1 MNHNS, CDR2 SASEGT. V was cut by 6 bases and J by 0 bases, with 12 bases left in between. The CDR3 bases are TGTGCCAGCAGCTGGGACGGGAGCTCCTACGAGCAGTACTTC. Its protein product is CASSWDGSSYEQYF.

The rearrangement links TRBV7-9 to TRBJ2-7; D call uncertain. V lost 2 bases to trimming and J lost 3 bases, with 8 bases between them. The CDR3 sequence is 13 residues long. Germline-derived CDR1 and CDR2 are SEHNR and FQNEAQ (reference sequence). The CDR3 protein is CASSLREVYEQYF. In DNA, the CDR3 is TGTGCCAGCAGCTTACGCGAAGTCTACGAGCAGTACTTC.

The genes are TRBV20-1 and TRBJ2-1; D is perhaps TRBD2 (6 bases). Germline V lookup: CDR1 DFQATT, CDR2 SNEGSKA (reference sequence). The CDR3 extends over 15 amino acids. Trimming removed 6 bases at V and 0 bases at J, with 15 bases between. The CDR3 DNA follows: TGCAGTGCCACCTCGGGACTCCGCTCCTACAATGAGCAGTTCTTC. This sequence encodes CSATSGLRSYNEQFF.

The chain couples TRBV7-2 to TRBJ2-7; TRBD2 might be the D (6 bases). The CDR3 consists of 14 residues. Trimming removed 5 bases from V and 5 bases from J, with 16 bases in between. The germline V gene has CDR1 SGHTA and CDR2 FQGNSA. This CDR3 is CASSMDYLWDEQYF. CDR3 bases: TGTGCCAGCAGCATGGACTACCTGTGGGACGAGCAGTACTTC.